These 14 T cell receptor beta chains share one sample of origin, sequenced in a study of vaccination effects on CD4 cells after COVID-19. What these receptors recognize is not known. Pools of viral peptides were used by the ViraFEST assay to expand antigen-specific CD4+ T cells ahead of sequencing. Isolation of CD4+ T cells took place after ten to eleven days of culture. This individual tested PCR-positive for SARS-CoV-2 infection between March and December 2020. Using immunoSEQ multiplex PCR, the repertoire was profiled, and TCRdb retains in-frame clones only, with some absent. This table has more than 15,000 clones, 60% to 80% appearing once. The sample in question was CD4+ T cells from PBMCs cultured with SARS-CoV-2 spike peptides, obtained before COVID-19 vaccination. All receptors come from a human donor who had a prior SARS-CoV-2 infection.

This chain joins TRBV10-3 and TRBJ2-3; 12 nucleotides align to TRBD2. V was pared by 4 bases and J by 2 bases, with 4 bases of the junction left unmatched. The CDR3 is made up of 16 amino acids. The germline V gene has CDR1 ENHRY and CDR2 SYGVKD. CDR3 sequence reads: CAISAASGGDTDTQYF. In DNA form, the CDR3 reads TGTGCCATCAGTGCGGCTAGCGGGGGGGACACAGATACGCAGTATTTT.

This clone was recorded a few times. This chain connects TRBV2 to TRBJ2-7; maybe TRBD1 (6 bases). The V and J ends lost 5 bases and 3 bases respectively, with 8 bases between them. The germline V gene encodes CDR1 SNHLY and CDR2 FYNNEI. The CDR3 spans 12 residues. The CDR3 bases are TGTGCCAGCAGTTTACAGGGCTACGAGCAGTACTTC. Amino acids: CASSLQGYEQYF.

The chain uses TRBV18 and TRBJ1-5; D remains ambiguous. V gave up 2 bases and J gave up 9 bases, with 11 bases separating them. The CDR3 is made up of 13 amino acids. Per the germline V gene, CDR1 is KGHSH and CDR2 is LQKENI. The CDR3 DNA reads TGTGCCAGCTCACCAGAGCCCTTGGGGCCCCAGCATTTT. It codes for CASSPEPLGPQHF.

The chain links TRBV7-8 to TRBJ2-7; D may be TRBD2 (5 bases). The CDR3 consists of 14 residues. Trimming cost V 0 bases and J 4 bases, with 10 bases left between them. Germline assignment: CDR1 SGHVS and CDR2 FQNEAQ. CDR3 loop: CASSLAGVRYEQYF. The CDR3 nucleotides are TGTGCCAGCAGCTTAGCCGGGGTACGGTACGAGCAGTACTTC.

This clone occurred a few times. The V and J genes are TRBV5-1 and TRBJ2-2, with 7 bases fitting TRBD1. The CDR3 extends over 15 amino acids. With V trimmed by 4 bases and J by 4 bases, 7 bases remained unmatched. Germline lookup yields CDR1 SGHRS and CDR2 YFSETQ. The CDR3 loop is CASSGGQPVTGELFF. CDR3 nucleotide sequence: TGCGCCAGCAGCGGGGGACAGCCGGTCACCGGGGAGCTGTTTTTT.

This clone was observed a few times. J is TRBJ2-7 and V is TRBV4-1, with 8 nucleotides matching TRBD2. The trim removed 2 bases at V and 9 bases at J, leaving 12 bases unmatched. CDR3 length equals 15 residues. The germline gives CDR1 MGHRA, CDR2 YSYEKL. CDR3 loop: CASSQRPGLDLWQYF. The CDR3 DNA reads TGCGCCAGCAGCCAACGGCCGGGACTAGATTTGTGGCAGTACTTC.

To note about this clone: Mismatch with germline at one junction end may stem from a read error. The chain joins TRBV7-2 to TRBJ1-5; 8 nucleotides line up with TRBD1. Germline assignment: CDR1 SGHTA and CDR2 FQGNSA. The CDR3 covers 14 residues. CDR3 in amino acids: CASSFAGGNEPQHF. CDR3 nucleotides: TGTGCCAGCAGCTTTGCAGGGGGCAATGAGCCCCAGCATTTT.

The V and J genes are TRBV5-1 and TRBJ2-5; 11 bases match TRBD2. The CDR3 covers 14 residues. The V segment lost 4 bases and the J segment 3 bases; nucleotides outside the gene matches: 2. Looked up from germline, CDR1 is SGHRS and CDR2 is YFSETQ. CDR3 residues: CASSTGLAEETQYF. CDR3 bases: TGCGCCAGCAGCACGGGACTAGCGGAAGAGACCCAGTACTTC.

This chain joins TRBV7-2 and TRBJ2-1, with D tentatively TRBD2 (7 bases). Trimming stripped 7 bases from V and 2 bases from J, with 12 bases between. The CDR3 length is 14 residues. CDR1 and CDR2 from the germline V gene are SGHTA and FQGNSA. CDR3 sequence reads: CASTRRGPYNEQFF. The CDR3 nucleotides read TGTGCCAGCACCCGGCGGGGGCCCTACAATGAGCAGTTCTTC.

About this clone itself: A read error may produce the germline difference seen at one junction end. J is TRBJ2-5 and V is TRBV3-1 (or the pseudogene TRBV3-2); 8 bases are shared with TRBD2. Germline values: CDR1 LGHDT, CDR2 YNNKEL (reference sequence). The CDR3 consists of 14 residues. The DNA for the CDR3 is TGTGCCAGCAGACAAGCGGGAGCCCAAGAGACCCAGTACTTC. It is translated as CASRQAGAQETQYF.

The rearrangement joins TRBV19 to TRBJ1-4, with 7 bases matching TRBD1. Germline CDR1 and CDR2: LNHDA and SQIVND (reference sequence). The CDR3 contains 14 residues. V lost 4 bases to trimming and J lost 8 bases; unmatched junction nucleotides: 7. The CDR3 DNA reads TGTGCCAGTAGTAAACAGGGGCGTGAGGAAAAACTGTTTTTT. As protein: CASSKQGREEKLFF.

The chain recombines TRBV7-2 with TRBJ2-7, with TRBD2 identical over 9 bases. Looked up from germline, CDR1 is SGHTA and CDR2 is FQGNSA. V was clipped by 4 bases and J by 2 bases; unmatched bases: 6. This CDR3 spans 15 amino acids. CDR3 sequence reads: CASSSLAGVPYEQYF. CDR3 DNA: TGTGCCAGCAGCTCATTAGCGGGGGTCCCCTACGAGCAGTACTTC.

This clone showed up just a few times. The J gene is TRBJ2-3, the V gene TRBV6-5; D might be TRBD1 (6 bases). V was clipped by 0 bases and J by 1 base, with 11 bases between them. Germline CDR1 reads MNHEY; CDR2 reads SVGAGI. This CDR3 has 16 amino acids. As DNA, the CDR3 is TGTGCCAGCAGTTACTCGGGGGCGCGGGGCACAGATACGCAGTATTTT. Amino acids: CASSYSGARGTDTQYF.

The DNA of the CDR3 is TGTGCCAGCAGCTTAGATCTTGGGGTCTACATTCAGTACTTC. Protein: CASSLDLGVYIQYF. The chain joins TRBV11-2 to TRBJ2-4; no definite D call. This CDR3 spans 14 amino acids. V was cut by 0 bases and J by 8 bases, with 11 bases left in between. Germline values: CDR1 SGHAT, CDR2 FQNNGV. Supplemented by reference TRBV11-2 and TRBJ2-4, the full variable domain reads EAGVAQSPRYKIIEKRQSVAFWCNPISGHATLYWYQQILGQGPKLLIQFQNNGVVDDSQLPKDRFSAERLKGVDSTLKIQPAKLEDSAVYLCASSLDLGVYIQYFGAGTRLSVL.